This section outlines one T cell receptor beta chain sequence together with its context. No antigen is known for it. This sample stems from a study of PD-1 blockade in classical Hodgkin lymphoma. The trim removed 2 bases at V and 1 base at J, leaving 2 bases unmatched. Germline assignment: CDR1 LNHDA and CDR2 SQIVND (reference sequence). The CDR3 runs 17 residues. Time point in this sample: cycle 4 day 1 (C4D1), after 6 weeks of nivolumab. All patients experienced relapse after autologous stem cell transplantation, and brentuximab vedotin exposure was variable. Study findings and constraints: Those starting nivolumab under 1 year post-ASCT were excluded. According to reports, newly diagnosed patients had lower baseline TCR diversity than healthy donors, and relapsed/refractory patients had lower baseline TCR diversity still. TCR diversity in CD4+, not CD8+, cells rose significantly by C4D1.

The method was immunoSEQ multiplex PCR; TCRdb's version includes in-frame clones alone and lacks a portion of them. Of around 90,000 clones in the sample, around 80% are singletons; the top ten hold over 7.5%. Here the sequenced sample was peripheral blood mononuclear cells (PBMCs), taken before the fourth cycle of nivolumab. This rearrangement joins TRBV19 to TRBJ2-6, with TRBD2 identical over 10 bases. This clonotype originated in a human donor with classical Hodgkin lymphoma. For the CDR3, the DNA is TGTGCCAGTAGTATAAAGCGGGGGGGGTCTGGGGCCAACGTCCTGACTTTC. Translating gives CASSIKRGGSGANVLTF. The complete variable domain, with remaining parts taken from reference TRBV19 and TRBJ2-6, reads DGGITQSPKYLFRKEGQNVTLSCEQNLNHDAMYWYRQDPGQGLRLIYYSQIVNDFQKGDIAEGYSVSREKKESFPLTVTSAQKNPTAFYLCASSIKRGGSGANVLTFGAGSRLTVL.